A single sample is the source of the 18 T cell receptor beta chains below, sequenced in a study of T cells expressing NK-cell markers. From the 5' RACE reads, TCRdb lists one entry per CDR3 protein and no DNA. The listing contains roughly 160,000 distinct CDR3 sequences. Sequenced input: blood T cells: a sorted CD56 or NKG2C T cell subset, CD4+ or CD8+ T cells, or bulk PBMC T cells (not recorded which). The receptors were sampled from a man aged 18 to 69 in good health.

The chain combines TRBV4-2 with TRBJ2-1. Germline CDR1 is LGHNA and CDR2 is YNFKEQ. The CDR3 consists of 15 residues. The CDR3 loop is CASSQAVSSYNEQFF.

V and J are TRBV6-5 and TRBJ2-2; the TCRdb call, TRBD1, lacks DNA for checking. The CDR3 runs 16 residues. The germline V gene has CDR1 MNHEY and CDR2 SVGAGI. The chain's CDR3 is CASSFTGTANTGELFF.

The CDR3 spells CASSLVLDRVGNYGYTF. The rearrangement links TRBV7-9 to TRBJ1-2; without DNA, the TCRdb call of TRBD1 cannot be checked. This CDR3 has 17 amino acids. Germline CDR1 SEHNR, CDR2 FQNEAQ (reference sequence).

J is TRBJ2-1 and V is TRBV11-2; TCRdb selects TRBD1, and the lack of DNA leaves this call unchecked. The V gene's germline CDR1 is SGHAT and CDR2 FQNNGV. The CDR3 consists of 12 residues. The CDR3 spells CASSFGQVYLFF.

CDR3 sequence reads: CASGRKGNYGYTF. The chain couples TRBV11-2 to TRBJ1-2. Germline loops: CDR1 SGHAT, CDR2 FQNNGV. This CDR3 is 13 amino acids long.

The chain employs TRBV28 and TRBJ2-7; TCRdb picks TRBD1, but there is no DNA to check that call. Germline V gene lookup returns CDR1 MDHEN and CDR2 SYDVKM. There are 13 residues in the CDR3. This chain's CDR3 is CASSLGGAHEQYF.

The V and J genes are TRBV7-9 and TRBJ2-2; absent DNA, TCRdb's TRBD1 call cannot be checked. CDR1 is SEHNR and CDR2 is FQNEAQ in the germline V gene (reference sequence). The length of the CDR3 is 15 residues. CDR3 region: CASSYGAFGTGELFF.

The chain is built from TRBV2 and TRBJ1-6; TCRdb names TRBD1, which stays unverified in the absence of DNA. The CDR3 extends over 17 amino acids. The V gene's germline CDR1 is SNHLY and CDR2 FYNNEI. CDR3 loop: CASSEIRGVGVNSPLHF.

The chain joins TRBV5-1 to TRBJ2-3; lacking DNA, the TRBD2 call made by TCRdb goes unchecked. Germline loops: CDR1 SGHRS, CDR2 YFSETQ. This CDR3 is built from 17 residues. This chain's CDR3 is CASSLGLAGGSADTQYF. Together with reference TRBV5-1 and TRBJ2-3, the CDR3 gives the full variable domain: KAGVTQTPRYLIKTRGQQVTLSCSPISGHRSVSWYQQTPGQGLQFLFEYFSETQRNKGNFPGRFSGRQFSNSRSEMNVSTLELGDSALYLCASSLGLAGGSADTQYFGPGTRLTVL.

This rearrangement joins TRBV9 to TRBJ2-2. Germline CDR1 is SGDLS and CDR2 is YYNGEE. This CDR3 is built from 12 residues. The CDR3 protein is CASSGTPGELFF.

The chain combines TRBV20-1 with TRBJ2-5; with no DNA, the TCRdb D assignment of TRBD1 cannot be verified. Germline values: CDR1 DFQATT, CDR2 SNEGSKA (reference sequence). The CDR3 loop spans 13 amino acids. The CDR3 loop reads CSATTGELETQYF.

This CDR3 reads CASSLSPGQVDGELFF. The chain has TRBV5-6 and TRBJ2-2; TCRdb gives TRBD1 as the D gene, but with no DNA this cannot be confirmed. The germline CDR1 and CDR2 sequences are SGHDT and YYEEEE. The CDR3 is 16 residues long.

The chain has TRBV9 and TRBJ2-3; TCRdb designates TRBD1, a call that cannot be tested without DNA. CDR3 length equals 16 residues. CDR1 is SGDLS, CDR2 YYNGEE, per germline. CDR3 residues: CASSVDPGVGTDTQYF. Full variable domain (remainder filled in from reference TRBV9 and TRBJ2-3): DSGVTQTPKHLITATGQRVTLRCSPRSGDLSVYWYQQSLDQGLQFLIQYYNGEERAKGNILERFSAQQFPDLHSELNLSSLELGDSALYFCASSVDPGVGTDTQYFGPGTRLTVL.

V gene TRBV7-9 combines with J gene TRBJ2-7; as DNA is missing, the TRBD1 call by TCRdb cannot be tested. Germline V lookup: CDR1 SEHNR, CDR2 FQNEAQ (reference sequence). There are 16 residues in the CDR3. This chain's CDR3 is CASSLDPRNPLYEQYF.

This chain links TRBV20-1 with TRBJ2-7; the TCRdb call, TRBD2, lacks DNA for checking. CDR3 length equals 16 residues. The germline CDR1 and CDR2 sequences are DFQATT and SNEGSKA (reference sequence). The chain's CDR3 is CSARDGKASRLYEQYF.

The V and J genes are TRBV6-4 and TRBJ1-4; the TCRdb call, TRBD1, lacks DNA for checking. This CDR3 is 19 amino acids long. Germline V gives CDR1 MRHNA, CDR2 SNTAGT. The CDR3 sequence is CASSPLADRGHWANEKLFF.

The chain combines TRBV6-1 with TRBJ2-3; TCRdb selects TRBD1, and the lack of DNA leaves this call unchecked. This CDR3 spans 14 amino acids. The germline CDR1 and CDR2 sequences are MNHNS and SASEGT. The CDR3: CASSDRVETDTQYF.

The chain uses TRBV5-1 and TRBJ1-3; TCRdb lists TRBD1, though no DNA is available to test this call. Germline V lookup: CDR1 SGHRS, CDR2 YFSETQ. CDR3 size: 13 residues. The CDR3 loop is CASRRDPGNTIYF.